This entry features one T cell receptor beta chain sequence. This same CDR3 is encoded by further DNA sequences in the sample. This sample was taken from a study of blood T cell repertoires in COVID-19. Study background: The cDNA or gDNA used as material had been derived from T cells, B-cell-depleted T cells, or PBMCs.

This table comes from immunoSEQ multiplex PCR, and its TCRdb copy is limited to in-frame clones, with some not included. Of over 200,000 clones in the sample, about 88% were seen once. After removal of 3 bases from V and 2 bases from J, the junction contained 1 base not matched to a gene. Germline CDR1 and CDR2: MDHEN and SYDVKM. This CDR3 is built from 14 residues. The chain combines TRBV28 with TRBJ1-3, with TRBD1 identical over 7 bases. The sequenced sample was peripheral blood. The clonotype comes from a man aged 40-55 years with active or convalescent COVID-19. DNA for the CDR3: TGTGCCAGCAGTTTCAGGGGGGCTGGAAACACCATATATTTT. Translating gives CASSFRGAGNTIYF.